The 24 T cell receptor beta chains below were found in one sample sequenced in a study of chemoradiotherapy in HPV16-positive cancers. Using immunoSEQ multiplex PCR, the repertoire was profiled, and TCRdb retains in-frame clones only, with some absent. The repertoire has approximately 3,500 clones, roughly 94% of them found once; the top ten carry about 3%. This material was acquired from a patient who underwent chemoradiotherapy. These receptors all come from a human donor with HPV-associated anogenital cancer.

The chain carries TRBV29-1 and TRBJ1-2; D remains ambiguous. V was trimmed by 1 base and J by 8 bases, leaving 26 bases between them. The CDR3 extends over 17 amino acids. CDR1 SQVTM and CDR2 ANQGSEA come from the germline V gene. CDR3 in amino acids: CSVEGVPGESTSWGYTF. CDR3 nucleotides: TGCAGCGTTGAAGGGGTTCCAGGAGAATCGACAAGTTGGGGCTACACCTTC. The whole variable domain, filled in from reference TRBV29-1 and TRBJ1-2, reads SAVISQKPSRDICQRGTSLTIQCQVDSQVTMMFWYRQQPGQSLTLIATANQGSEATYESGFVIDKFPISRPNLTFSTLTVSNMSPEDSSIYLCSVEGVPGESTSWGYTFGSGTRLTVV.

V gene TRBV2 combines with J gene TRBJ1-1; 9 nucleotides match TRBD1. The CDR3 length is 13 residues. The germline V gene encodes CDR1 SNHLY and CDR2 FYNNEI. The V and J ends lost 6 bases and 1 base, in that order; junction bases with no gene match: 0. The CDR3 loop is CASRGQGNTEAFF. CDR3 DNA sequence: TGTGCCAGCAGGGGACAGGGGAACACTGAAGCTTTCTTT.

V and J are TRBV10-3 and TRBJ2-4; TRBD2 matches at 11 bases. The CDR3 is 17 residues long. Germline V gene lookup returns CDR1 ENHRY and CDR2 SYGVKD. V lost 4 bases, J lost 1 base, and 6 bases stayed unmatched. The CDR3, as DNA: TGTGCCATCAGTGCCTACTTAGCGGGGGGGGCCAAAAACATTCAGTACTTC. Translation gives CAISAYLAGGAKNIQYF.

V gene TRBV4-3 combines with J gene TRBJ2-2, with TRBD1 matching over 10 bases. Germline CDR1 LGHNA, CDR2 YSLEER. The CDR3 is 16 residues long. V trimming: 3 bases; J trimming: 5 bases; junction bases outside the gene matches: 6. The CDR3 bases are TGCGCCAGCAGCCAGGGACAGGGGTGGTATACCGGGGAGCTGTTTTTT. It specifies CASSQGQGWYTGELFF.

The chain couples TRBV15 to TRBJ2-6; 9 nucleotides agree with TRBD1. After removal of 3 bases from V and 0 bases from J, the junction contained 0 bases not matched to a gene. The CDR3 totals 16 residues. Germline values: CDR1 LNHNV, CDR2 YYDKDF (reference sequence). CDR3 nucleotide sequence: TGTGCCACCAGCAGGGACAGGGGCTCTGGGGCCAACGTCCTGACTTTC. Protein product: CATSRDRGSGANVLTF.

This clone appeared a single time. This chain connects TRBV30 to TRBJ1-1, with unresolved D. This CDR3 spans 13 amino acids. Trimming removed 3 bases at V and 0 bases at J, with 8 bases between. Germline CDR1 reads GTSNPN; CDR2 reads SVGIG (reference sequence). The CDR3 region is CAWRESVNTEAFF. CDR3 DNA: TGTGCCTGGAGGGAATCTGTGAACACTGAAGCTTTCTTT.

CDR3 nucleotides: TGCGCCAGCAGCCAAGTAGAGGGGGGGCTGGCTTTCTTT. Amino acid sequence: CASSQVEGGLAFF. V and J are TRBV4-3 and TRBJ1-1, with D perhaps TRBD1 (6 bases). The CDR3 runs to 13 residues. V lost 1 base to trimming and J lost 11 bases, with 14 bases between them. Germline assignment: CDR1 LGHNA and CDR2 YSLEER.

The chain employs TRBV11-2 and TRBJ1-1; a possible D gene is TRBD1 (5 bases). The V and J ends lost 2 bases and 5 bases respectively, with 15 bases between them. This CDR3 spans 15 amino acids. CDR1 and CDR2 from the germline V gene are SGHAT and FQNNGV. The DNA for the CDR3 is TGTGCCAGCAGCTTATTGGCAGGGACGGTAACTGAAGCTTTCTTT. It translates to CASSLLAGTVTEAFF. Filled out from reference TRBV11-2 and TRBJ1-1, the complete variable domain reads EAGVAQSPRYKIIEKRQSVAFWCNPISGHATLYWYQQILGQGPKLLIQFQNNGVVDDSQLPKDRFSAERLKGVDSTLKIQPAKLEDSAVYLCASSLLAGTVTEAFFGQGTRLTVV.

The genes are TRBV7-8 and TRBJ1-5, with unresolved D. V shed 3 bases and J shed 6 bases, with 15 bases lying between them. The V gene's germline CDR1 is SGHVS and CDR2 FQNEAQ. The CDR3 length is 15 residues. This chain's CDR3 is CASSFELGLGQPQHF. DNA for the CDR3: TGTGCCAGCAGCTTCGAGTTGGGTCTGGGTCAGCCCCAGCATTTT.

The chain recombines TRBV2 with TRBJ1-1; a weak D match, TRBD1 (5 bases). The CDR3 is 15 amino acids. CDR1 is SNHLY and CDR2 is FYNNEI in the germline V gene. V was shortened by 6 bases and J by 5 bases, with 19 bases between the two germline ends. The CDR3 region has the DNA TGTGCCAGCAGCTTCAACCAGGGCCTTTCAACTGAAGCTTTCTTT. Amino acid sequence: CASSFNQGLSTEAFF.

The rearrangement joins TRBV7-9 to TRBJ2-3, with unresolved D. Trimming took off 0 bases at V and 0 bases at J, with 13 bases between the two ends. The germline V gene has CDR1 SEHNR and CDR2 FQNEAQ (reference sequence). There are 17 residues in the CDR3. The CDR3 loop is CASSLALGDLSTDTQYF. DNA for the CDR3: TGTGCCAGCAGCTTAGCGCTCGGAGATCTTAGCACAGATACGCAGTATTTT.

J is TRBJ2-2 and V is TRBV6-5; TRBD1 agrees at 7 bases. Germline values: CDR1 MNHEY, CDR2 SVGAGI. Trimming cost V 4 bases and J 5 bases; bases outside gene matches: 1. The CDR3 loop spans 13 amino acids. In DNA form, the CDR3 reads TGTGCCAGCAGTTGGGGACAGACCGGGGAGCTGTTTTTT. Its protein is CASSWGQTGELFF.

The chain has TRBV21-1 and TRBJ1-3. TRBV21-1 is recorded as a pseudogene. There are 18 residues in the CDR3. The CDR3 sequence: CASSKPRTGAGSGNTIYF. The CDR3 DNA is TGTGCCAGCAGCAAACCACGGACGGGCGCGGGCTCTGGAAACACCATATATTTT.

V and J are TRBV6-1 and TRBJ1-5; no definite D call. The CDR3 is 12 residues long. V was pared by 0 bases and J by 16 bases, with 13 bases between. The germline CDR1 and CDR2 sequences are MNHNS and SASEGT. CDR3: CASSEATRRRHF. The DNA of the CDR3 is TGTGCCAGCAGTGAAGCTACGAGACGCCGACATTTT.

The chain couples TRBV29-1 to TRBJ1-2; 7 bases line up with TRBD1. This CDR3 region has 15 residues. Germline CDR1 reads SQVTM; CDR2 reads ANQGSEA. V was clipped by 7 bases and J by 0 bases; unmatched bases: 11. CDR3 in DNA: TGCAGCGCTGAGGCAGGGGGTACCTCTAACTATGGCTACACCTTC. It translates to CSAEAGGTSNYGYTF.

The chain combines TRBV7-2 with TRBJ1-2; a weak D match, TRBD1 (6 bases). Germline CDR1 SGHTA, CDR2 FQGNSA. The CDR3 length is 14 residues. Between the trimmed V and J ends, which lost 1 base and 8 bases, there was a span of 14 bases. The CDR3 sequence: CASSLDRGARGYTF. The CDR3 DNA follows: TGTGCCAGCAGCTTAGATCGGGGGGCGAGGGGCTACACCTTC.

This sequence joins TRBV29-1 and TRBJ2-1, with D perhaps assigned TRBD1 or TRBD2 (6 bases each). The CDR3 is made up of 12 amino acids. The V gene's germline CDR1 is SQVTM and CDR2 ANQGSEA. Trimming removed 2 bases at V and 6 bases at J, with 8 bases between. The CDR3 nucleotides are TGCAGCGTTGAACGGGGGCGCAATGAGCAGTTCTTC. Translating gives CSVERGRNEQFF.

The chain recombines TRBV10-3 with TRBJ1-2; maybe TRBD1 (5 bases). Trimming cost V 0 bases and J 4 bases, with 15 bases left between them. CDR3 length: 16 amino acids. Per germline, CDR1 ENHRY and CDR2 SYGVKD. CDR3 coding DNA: TGTGCCATCAGTGAGTCTTTGGGATCAGGGACCTATGGCTACACCTTC. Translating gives CAISESLGSGTYGYTF.

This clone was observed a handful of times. For the CDR3, the DNA is TGTGCCAGCAGTGAACCCCAGGGGGCCTCTGAACCCCAGCATTTT. This sequence encodes CASSEPQGASEPQHF. This chain uses TRBV6-1 with TRBJ1-5; 8 nucleotides line up with TRBD1. V gave up 2 bases and J gave up 10 bases; unmatched junction bases: 10. In germline, CDR1 is MNHNS, CDR2 SASEGT. The CDR3 contains 15 residues.

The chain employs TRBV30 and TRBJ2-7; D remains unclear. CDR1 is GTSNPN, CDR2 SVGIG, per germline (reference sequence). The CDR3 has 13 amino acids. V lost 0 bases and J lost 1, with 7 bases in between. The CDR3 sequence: CAWSVGRSYEQYF. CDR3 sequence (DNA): TGTGCCTGGAGTGTGGGCAGGTCCTACGAGCAGTACTTC.

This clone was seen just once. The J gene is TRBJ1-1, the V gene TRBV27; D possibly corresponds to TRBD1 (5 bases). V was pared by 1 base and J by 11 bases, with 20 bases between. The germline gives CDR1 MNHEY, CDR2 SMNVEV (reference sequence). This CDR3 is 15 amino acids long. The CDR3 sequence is CASSLYGGGVGMAFF. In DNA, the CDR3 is TGTGCCAGCAGTTTATACGGCGGAGGGGTCGGAATGGCTTTCTTT.

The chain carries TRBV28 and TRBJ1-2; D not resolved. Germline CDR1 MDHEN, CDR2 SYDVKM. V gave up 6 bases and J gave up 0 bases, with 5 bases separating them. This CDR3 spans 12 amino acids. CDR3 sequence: CASSLANYGYTF. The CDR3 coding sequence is TGTGCCAGCAGCTTAGCTAACTATGGCTACACCTTC.

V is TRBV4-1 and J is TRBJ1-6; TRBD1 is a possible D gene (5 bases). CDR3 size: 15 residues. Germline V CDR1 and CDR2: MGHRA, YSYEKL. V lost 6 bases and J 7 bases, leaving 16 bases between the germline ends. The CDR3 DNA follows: TGCGCCAGCAGGTACCTCCCGGGGCACAATTCACCCCTCCACTTT. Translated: CASRYLPGHNSPLHF.

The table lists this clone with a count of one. The DNA for the CDR3 is TGTGCCAGCAGTTACTCGGGCAGGGACGGCTACACCTTC. Translating gives CASSYSGRDGYTF. The chain carries TRBV6-5 and TRBJ1-2; TRBD1 might be the D (5 bases). V was cut by 0 bases and J by 8 bases, with 10 bases left in between. CDR3 length: 13 residues. Germline V gene sequence: CDR1 MNHEY, CDR2 SVGAGI.